The 12 T cell receptor beta chains listed next were all sequenced from one sample in a study of T cell repertoires in cytomegalovirus infection. These receptors have no identified antigens. TCRdb redid the calling of the reads with MiXCR, one entry per CDR3 protein. The sample has a few hundred thousand distinct CDR3 sequences; roughly 43% are singletons. The material sequenced was cultured PBMCs, taken from culture after CMV antigen stimulation. These receptors were collected from a human donor in good health (CMV status not recorded). Some clones in this sample may be carry-over from other donors' samples.

Note on this clonotype: The junction does not match germline at one end; this may be a read error. The gene calls are TRBV6-1 and TRBJ2-1; the D is unclear. The germline gives CDR1 MNHNS, CDR2 SASEGT. The CDR3 loop spans 11 amino acids. In DNA, the CDR3 is TGTGCCAGCAGTGAGGGCCGCAGGAATAGCTTC. It yields the protein CASSEGRRNSF.

About this clonotype: One end of the junction is discordant with germline, which a read error may explain. The rearrangement uses TRBV12-3 or TRBV12-4 and TRBJ1-2, with D possibly being TRBD1 (5 bases). The CDR3 runs 14 residues. The DNA of the CDR3 is TGTGTCAGCAGCGGGATCGGGGGACTCTATGGCTACACCTTC. Encoded protein: CVSSGIGGLYGYTF.

The CDR3 DNA sequence: TGCAGCGTTGCCCACCCCGCGGGACAGGGGCTTAGCTCTGGAAACACCATATATTTT. Protein product: CSVAHPAGQGLSSGNTIYF. The rearrangement uses TRBV29-1 and TRBJ1-3, with 10 bases matching TRBD1. The CDR3 extends over 19 amino acids. Germline CDR1 SQVTM, CDR2 ANQGSEA. Trimming cost V 4 bases and J 0 bases; bases outside gene matches: 15.

The V gene is TRBV6-8, the J gene TRBJ2-3, with D unresolved. This CDR3 comprises 12 residues. The germline gives CDR1 MNHGY, CDR2 SAAAGT. Between the trimmed V and J ends, which lost 5 bases and 10 bases, there was a span of 13 bases. The CDR3 loop reads CASSVSTASQYF. CDR3 in DNA: TGTGCCAGCAGTGTAAGTACTGCCTCGCAGTATTTT.

The chain joins TRBV11-2 to TRBJ1-1; D may be TRBD1 (6 bases). Between the trimmed V and J ends, which lost 5 bases and 5 bases, there was a span of 15 bases. CDR1 and CDR2 from the germline V gene are SGHAT and FQNNGV. The CDR3 is made up of 14 amino acids. In DNA form, the CDR3 reads TGTGCCAGCAGCCGAGGCAACAGGGTAACTGAAGCTTTCTTT. Protein: CASSRGNRVTEAFF.

The chain has TRBV28 and TRBJ1-1; D call uncertain. V lost 1 base to trimming and J lost 4 bases, with 10 bases between them. This CDR3 is built from 14 residues. CDR1 is MDHEN and CDR2 is SYDVKM in the germline V gene. CDR3 DNA: TGTGCCAGCAGTTTATTGGGCCTGGGCACTGAAGCTTTCTTT. This translates into CASSLLGLGTEAFF.

The gene calls are TRBV6-1 and TRBJ2-5; 7 bases fit TRBD1. V trimming: 11 bases; J trimming: 2 bases; junction bases outside the gene matches: 8. The CDR3 runs 13 residues. From germline, CDR1 is MNHNS and CDR2 SASEGT. The CDR3 bases are TGTGCCGTCCCACCGGGACAGCAAGAGACCCAGTACTTC. Amino acid sequence: CAVPPGQQETQYF.

The rearrangement links TRBV15 to TRBJ1-1; D not resolved. This CDR3 comprises 16 residues. CDR1 and CDR2 from the germline V gene are LNHNV and YYDKDF (reference sequence). Trimming cost V 1 base and J 2 bases, with 14 bases left between them. This CDR3 reads CATSRGTPDLNTEAFF. Here the CDR3 DNA reads TGTGCCACCAGCAGAGGAACCCCAGACCTTAACACTGAAGCTTTCTTT.

In DNA, the CDR3 is TGCGCCAGCAGCCAAGATGCGGGGATCCCCGGGGAGCAGTACTTC. Its protein product is CASSQDAGIPGEQYF. The rearrangement links TRBV4-1 to TRBJ2-7; D is perhaps TRBD2 (6 bases). CDR3 length: 15 residues. V was shortened by 0 bases and J by 7 bases, with 16 bases between the two germline ends. CDR1 is MGHRA, CDR2 YSYEKL, per germline.

The DNA of the CDR3 is TGTGCCAGCAGCTCCCCCGGTGATAGACTCTACGAGCAGTACTTC. Amino acid sequence: CASSSPGDRLYEQYF. V usage is TRBV7-9 and J usage is TRBJ2-7, with D unresolved. The germline V gene encodes CDR1 SEHNR and CDR2 FQNEAQ (reference sequence). Trimming stripped 4 bases from V and 3 bases from J, with 16 bases between. This CDR3 is built from 15 residues.

V usage is TRBV7-8 and J usage is TRBJ1-1; D uncertain. V was shortened by 0 bases and J by 0 bases, with 14 bases between the two germline ends. This CDR3 has 17 residues. CDR1 is SGHVS and CDR2 is FQNEAQ in the germline V gene. The CDR3 loop reads CASSLARLAFMNTEAFF. Here the CDR3 DNA reads TGTGCCAGCAGCTTAGCAAGGCTAGCGTTCATGAACACTGAAGCTTTCTTT.

This sequence joins TRBV7-2 and TRBJ2-1; TRBD1 matches 8 bases. V lost 3 bases to trimming and J lost 6 bases; unmatched junction nucleotides: 1. The CDR3 totals 13 residues. Germline V CDR1 and CDR2: SGHTA, FQGNSA. CDR3 in DNA: TGTGCCAGCAGCTTGGACAGGGTCAATGAGCAGTTCTTC. Encoded protein: CASSLDRVNEQFF.